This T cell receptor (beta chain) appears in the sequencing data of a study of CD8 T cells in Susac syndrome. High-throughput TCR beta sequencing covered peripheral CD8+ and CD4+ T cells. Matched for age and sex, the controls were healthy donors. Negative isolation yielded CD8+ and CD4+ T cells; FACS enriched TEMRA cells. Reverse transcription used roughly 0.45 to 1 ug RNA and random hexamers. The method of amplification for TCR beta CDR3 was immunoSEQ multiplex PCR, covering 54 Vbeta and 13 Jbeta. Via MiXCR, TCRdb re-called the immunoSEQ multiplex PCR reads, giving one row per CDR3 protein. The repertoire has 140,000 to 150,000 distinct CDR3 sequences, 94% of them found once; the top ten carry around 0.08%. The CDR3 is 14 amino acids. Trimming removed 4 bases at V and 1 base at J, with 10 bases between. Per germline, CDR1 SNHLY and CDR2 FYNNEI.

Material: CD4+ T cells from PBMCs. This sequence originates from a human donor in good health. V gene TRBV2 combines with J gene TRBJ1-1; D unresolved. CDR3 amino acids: CASSVLWGNTEAFF. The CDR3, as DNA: TGTGCCAGCAGTGTTCTCTGGGGGAACACTGAAGCTTTCTTT.